What follows are 2 T cell receptor beta chains derived from one specimen sequenced in a study of T cells in Graves' hyperthyroidism and ophthalmopathy. RNA transcripts gave rise to amplified TCR beta CDR3 regions. Carried out on the TCR CDR3, a first-round RT-PCR used the HTBI primer set. TCRdb passed the multiplex PCR reads through MiXCR, listing each CDR3 protein once. The sample contains about 350,000 distinct CDR3 sequences, less than 20% of which appear only once. The source material was blood. The receptors derive from a woman aged 35 to 49 with Graves' ophthalmopathy.

This clonotype came up many times. The chain carries TRBV12-3 or TRBV12-4 and TRBJ2-7, with D perhaps TRBD1 or TRBD2 (5 bases each). CDR3 length: 15 amino acids. V gave up 5 bases and J gave up 2 bases, with 16 bases separating them. CDR3 sequence: CASSDPGGFAYEQYF. The CDR3 region has the DNA TGTGCCAGCAGTGACCCTGGGGGATTTGCCTACGAGCAGTACTTC.

This clonotype was counted only a few times. This may come from a read error, since a much larger clone is one base off. This chain joins TRBV13 and TRBJ1-3, with D tentatively TRBD1 (5 bases). Germline values: CDR1 PRHDT, CDR2 FYEKMQ (reference sequence). Trimming shortened V by 2 bases and J by 8 bases, and 7 bases separated the two germline ends. This CDR3 spans 12 amino acids. The CDR3 here is CASSLRRDTIYF. The CDR3 nucleotides read TGTGCCAGCAGCTTACGCAGGGACACCATATATTTT.